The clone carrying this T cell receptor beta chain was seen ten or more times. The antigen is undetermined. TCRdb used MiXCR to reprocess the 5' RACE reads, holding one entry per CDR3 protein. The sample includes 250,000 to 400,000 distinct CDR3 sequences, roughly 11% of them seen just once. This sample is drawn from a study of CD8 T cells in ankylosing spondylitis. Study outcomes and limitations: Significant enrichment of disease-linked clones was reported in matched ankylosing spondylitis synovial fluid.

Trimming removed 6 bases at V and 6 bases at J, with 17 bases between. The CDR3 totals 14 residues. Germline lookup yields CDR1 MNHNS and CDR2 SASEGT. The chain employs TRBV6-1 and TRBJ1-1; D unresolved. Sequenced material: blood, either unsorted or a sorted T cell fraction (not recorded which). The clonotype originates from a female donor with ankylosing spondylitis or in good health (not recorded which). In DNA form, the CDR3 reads TGTGCCAGCAGCCCGAGGAGGGTAGGTGCTGAAGCTTTCTTT. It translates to CASSPRRVGAEAFF.